This is a list of T cell receptor beta chains from one sample in a study of cytomegalovirus exposure and HLA in healthy donors. Sequencing was performed with immunoSEQ multiplex PCR; in TCRdb, only in-frame clones are kept and a portion is missing. The sample consists of around 100,000 clones, over 65% of them appearing once. Source material: PBMCs. These receptors were collected from a woman between 25 and 40 years old in good health and CMV-seropositive. Each CDR3 is given without its conserved first and last residue. The order of the fields is CDR3 length, V gene, J gene, CDR3 protein.

14	TRBV21-1	TRBJ1-5	ASSKEYRVENQPQH
12	TRBV6-1	TRBJ1-1	ASSEGGQRRRTF
10	TRBV2	TRBJ2-5	ASAGQNAAQY
12	TRBV19	TRBJ1-2	ASGEGGANYGYT
13	TRBV5-1	TRBJ2-7	ASSTGTGGYGEQY
10	TRBV6-1	TRBJ2-1	ASSRGQSEGF
12	TRBV30	TRBJ1-1	AWSVGGARTEAF
12	TRBV6-6	TRBJ1-1	ASSYVTVDTEAF
12	TRBV6-5	TRBJ2-1	ASSYEGGRNEQF
12	TRBV5-5	TRBJ1-1	ASSWGQGRTEAF
15	TRBV7-9	TRBJ2-6	ASSHGTGLAGANVLT
17	TRBV7-9	TRBJ2-3	ASSLADSSGGAWRDTQY
13	TRBV6-1	TRBJ2-2	ASSGRTGDTGELF
12	TRBV27	TRBJ1-2	ASSLQGPNYGYT
12	TRBV5-1	TRBJ1-1	ASSSSTGSSEAF
14	TRBV14	TRBJ2-7	ASSIRAWGGNYEQY
13	TRBV19	TRBJ1-4	ASSILGGAVQKLF
13	TRBV6-1	TRBJ1-5	ASSNGFRSNHPQH
13	TRBV6-6	TRBJ1-5	ASYTGWRQDQPQH
12	TRBV7-6	TRBJ1-1	ASSLGQGETEAF
13	TRBV7-9	TRBJ1-1	ASSRDRGKNTEAF
11	TRBV29-1	TRBJ2-7	SARTTSSYEQY
14	TRBV2	TRBJ2-1	ASSGTSGGFHNEQF
12	TRBV2	TRBJ2-1	ASHTSGSGNEQF
15	TRBV4-2	TRBJ2-3	ASSQSTGGPSTDTQY
14	TRBV5-6	TRBJ1-1	ASSEITDRRNTEAF
13	TRBV6-4	TRBJ2-3	ASSDETTSTDTQY
11	TRBV19	TRBJ1-6	ASSLQGNSPLH